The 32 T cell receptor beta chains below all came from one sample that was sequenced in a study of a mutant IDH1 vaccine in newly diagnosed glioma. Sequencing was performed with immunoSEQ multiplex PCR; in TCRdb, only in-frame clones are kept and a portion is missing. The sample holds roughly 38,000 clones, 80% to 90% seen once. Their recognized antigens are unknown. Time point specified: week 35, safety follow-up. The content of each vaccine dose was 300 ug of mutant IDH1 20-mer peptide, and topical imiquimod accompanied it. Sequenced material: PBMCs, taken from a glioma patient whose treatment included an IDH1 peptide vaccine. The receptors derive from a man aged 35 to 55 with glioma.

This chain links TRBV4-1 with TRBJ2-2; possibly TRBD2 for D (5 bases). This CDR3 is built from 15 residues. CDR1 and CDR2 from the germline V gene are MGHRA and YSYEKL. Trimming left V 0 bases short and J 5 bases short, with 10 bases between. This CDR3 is CASSQDPPGTGELFF. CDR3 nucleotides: TGCGCCAGCAGCCAAGATCCACCGGGGACCGGGGAGCTGTTTTTT.

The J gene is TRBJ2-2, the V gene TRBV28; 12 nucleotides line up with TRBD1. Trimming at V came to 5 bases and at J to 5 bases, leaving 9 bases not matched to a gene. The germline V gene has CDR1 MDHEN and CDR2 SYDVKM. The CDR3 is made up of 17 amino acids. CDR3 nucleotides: TGTGCCAGCAGTGATGGGACAGGGGGCTGGTTTACCGGGGAGCTGTTTTTT. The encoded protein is CASSDGTGGWFTGELFF.

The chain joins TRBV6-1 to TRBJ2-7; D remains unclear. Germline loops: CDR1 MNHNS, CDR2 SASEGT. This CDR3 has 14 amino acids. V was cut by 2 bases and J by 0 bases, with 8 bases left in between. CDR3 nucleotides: TGTGCCAGCAGTGAACAGGAGAGCTCCTACGAGCAGTACGTC. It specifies CASSEQESSYEQYV.

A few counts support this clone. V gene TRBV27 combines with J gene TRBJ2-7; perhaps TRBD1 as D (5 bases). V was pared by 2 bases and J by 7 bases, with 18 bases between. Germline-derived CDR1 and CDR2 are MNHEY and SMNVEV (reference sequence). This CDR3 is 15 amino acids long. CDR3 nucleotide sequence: TGTGCCAGCAGTTTAAGTATCTCCGGCCAGGGTGAGCAGTACGTC. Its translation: CASSLSISGQGEQYV.

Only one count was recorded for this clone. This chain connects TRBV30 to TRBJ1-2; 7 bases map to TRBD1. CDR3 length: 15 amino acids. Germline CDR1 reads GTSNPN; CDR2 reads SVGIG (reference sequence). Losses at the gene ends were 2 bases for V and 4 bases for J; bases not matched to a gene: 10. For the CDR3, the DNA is TGTGCCTGGAGTATCGGCGGACAGGTGGGCTATGGCTACACCTTC. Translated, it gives CAWSIGGQVGYGYTF.

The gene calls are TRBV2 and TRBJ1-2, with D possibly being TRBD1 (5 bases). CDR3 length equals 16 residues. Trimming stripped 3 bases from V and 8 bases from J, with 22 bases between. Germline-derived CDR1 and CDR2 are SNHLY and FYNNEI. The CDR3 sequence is CASSDRDRSPSGGYTF. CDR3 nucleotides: TGTGCCAGCAGTGATCGGGACCGATCACCTTCGGGGGGCTACACCTTC.

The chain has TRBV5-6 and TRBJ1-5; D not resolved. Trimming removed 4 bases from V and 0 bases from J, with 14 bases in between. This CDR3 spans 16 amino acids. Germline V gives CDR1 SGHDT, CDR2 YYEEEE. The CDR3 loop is CASSPNGAGSNQPQHF. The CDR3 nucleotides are TGTGCCAGCAGCCCGAACGGAGCGGGTAGCAATCAGCCCCAGCATTTT. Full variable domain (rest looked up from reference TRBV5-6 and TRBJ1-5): DAGVTQSPTHLIKTRGQQVTLRCSPKSGHDTVSWYQQALGQGPQFIFQYYEEEERQRGNFPDRFSGHQFPNYSSELNVNALLLGDSALYLCASSPNGAGSNQPQHFGDGTRLSIL.

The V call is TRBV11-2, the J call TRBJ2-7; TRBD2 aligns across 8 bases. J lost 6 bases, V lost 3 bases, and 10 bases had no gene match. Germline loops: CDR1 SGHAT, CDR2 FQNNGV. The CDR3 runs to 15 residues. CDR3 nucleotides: TGTGCCAGCAGCTTCTCCGATAGCGGGAAGAGCGAGCAGTACTTC. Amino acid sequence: CASSFSDSGKSEQYF. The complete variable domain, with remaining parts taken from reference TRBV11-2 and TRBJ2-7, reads EAGVAQSPRYKIIEKRQSVAFWCNPISGHATLYWYQQILGQGPKLLIQFQNNGVVDDSQLPKDRFSAERLKGVDSTLKIQPAKLEDSAVYLCASSFSDSGKSEQYFGPGTRLTVT.

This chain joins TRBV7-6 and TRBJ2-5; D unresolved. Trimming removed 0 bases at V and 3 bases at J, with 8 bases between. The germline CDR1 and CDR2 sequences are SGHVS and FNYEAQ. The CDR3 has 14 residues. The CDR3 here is CASSLAALKETQYF. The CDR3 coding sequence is TGTGCCAGCAGCTTAGCTGCTCTTAAAGAGACCCAGTACTTC.

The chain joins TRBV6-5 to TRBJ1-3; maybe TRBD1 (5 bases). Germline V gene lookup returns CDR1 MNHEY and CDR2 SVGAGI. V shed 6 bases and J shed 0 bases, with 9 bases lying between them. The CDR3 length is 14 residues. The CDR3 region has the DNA TGTGCCAGCAGGACAGACCCCTCTGGAAACACCATATATTTT. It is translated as CASRTDPSGNTIYF.

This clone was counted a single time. Written as DNA, the CDR3 is TGTGCCACCAGCAGAGATCAGGAAGGGGCGAAGGCTGAAGCTTTCTTT. This sequence encodes CATSRDQEGAKAEAFF. The chain couples TRBV15 to TRBJ1-1; D perhaps matches TRBD1 (5 bases). Germline lookup yields CDR1 LNHNV and CDR2 YYDKDF (reference sequence). The CDR3 covers 16 residues. V was pared by 0 bases and J by 6 bases, with 17 bases between.

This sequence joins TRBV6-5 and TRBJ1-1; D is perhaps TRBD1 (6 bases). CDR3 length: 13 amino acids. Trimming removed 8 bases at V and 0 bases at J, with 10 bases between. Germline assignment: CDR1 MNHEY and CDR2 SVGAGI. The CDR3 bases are TGTGCCAGCGGATACAGGGTGAACACTGAAGCTTTCTTT. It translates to CASGYRVNTEAFF.

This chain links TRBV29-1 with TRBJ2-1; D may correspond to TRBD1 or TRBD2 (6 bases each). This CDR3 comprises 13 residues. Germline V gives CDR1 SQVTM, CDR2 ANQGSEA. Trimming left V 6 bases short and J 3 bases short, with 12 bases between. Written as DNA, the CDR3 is TGCAGCGTAAGGGGGGTAGTCTACAATGAGCAGTTCTTC. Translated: CSVRGVVYNEQFF.

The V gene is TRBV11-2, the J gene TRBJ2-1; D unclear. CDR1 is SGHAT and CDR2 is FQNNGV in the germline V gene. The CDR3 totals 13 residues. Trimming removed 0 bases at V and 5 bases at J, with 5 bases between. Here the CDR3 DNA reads TGTGCCAGCAGCTTAGAGGTCCACAATGAGCAGTTCTTC. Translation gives CASSLEVHNEQFF.

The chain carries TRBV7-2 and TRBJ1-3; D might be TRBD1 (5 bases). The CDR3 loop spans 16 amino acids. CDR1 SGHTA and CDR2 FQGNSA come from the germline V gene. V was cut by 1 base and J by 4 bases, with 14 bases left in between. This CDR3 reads CASSLDSRARGNTIYF. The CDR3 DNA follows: TGTGCCAGCAGCTTAGATAGCAGGGCAAGGGGAAACACCATATATTTT.

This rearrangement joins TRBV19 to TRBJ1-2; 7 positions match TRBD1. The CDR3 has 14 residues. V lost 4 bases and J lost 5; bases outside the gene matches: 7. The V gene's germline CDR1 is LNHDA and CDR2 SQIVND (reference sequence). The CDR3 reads CASSTGTAVYGYTF. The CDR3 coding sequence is TGTGCCAGTAGTACCGGGACAGCTGTGTATGGCTACACCTTC.

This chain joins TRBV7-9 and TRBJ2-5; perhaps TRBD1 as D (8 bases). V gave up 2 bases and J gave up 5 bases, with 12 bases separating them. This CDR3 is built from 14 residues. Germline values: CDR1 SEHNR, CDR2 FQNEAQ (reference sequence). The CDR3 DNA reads TGTGCCAGCAGCTTAACAGGGGGAGGGGAGACCCAGTACTTC. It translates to CASSLTGGGETQYF. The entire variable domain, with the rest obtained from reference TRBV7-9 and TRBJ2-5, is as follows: DTGVSQNPRHKITKRGQNVTFRCDPISEHNRLYWYRQTLGQGPEFLTYFQNEAQLEKSRLLSDRFSAERPKGSFSTLEIQRTEQGDSAMYLCASSLTGGGETQYFGPGTRLLVL.

The CDR3: CASSELAGGNEQFF. CDR3 in DNA: TGCGCCAGCAGCGAACTAGCGGGGGGAAATGAGCAGTTCTTC. The chain is built from TRBV10-1 and TRBJ2-1; 12 bases fit TRBD2. This CDR3 is 14 amino acids long. Germline V gene sequence: CDR1 WNHNN, CDR2 SYGVQD (reference sequence). V gave up 6 bases and J gave up 7 bases; unmatched junction bases: 4.

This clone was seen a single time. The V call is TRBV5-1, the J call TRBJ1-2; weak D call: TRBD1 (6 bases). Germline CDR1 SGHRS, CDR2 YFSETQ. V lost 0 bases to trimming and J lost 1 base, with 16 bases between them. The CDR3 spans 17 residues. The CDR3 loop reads CASSLDGAAGDNYGYTF. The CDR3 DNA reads TGCGCCAGCAGCTTGGACGGGGCTGCAGGGGATAACTATGGCTACACCTTC.

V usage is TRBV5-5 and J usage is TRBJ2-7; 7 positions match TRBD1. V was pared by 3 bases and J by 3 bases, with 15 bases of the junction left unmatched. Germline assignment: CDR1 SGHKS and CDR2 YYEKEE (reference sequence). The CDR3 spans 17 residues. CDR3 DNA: TGTGCCAGCAGCTATCGCCCCCGGGACAGAACTAACTACGAGCAGTACTTC. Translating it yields CASSYRPRDRTNYEQYF.

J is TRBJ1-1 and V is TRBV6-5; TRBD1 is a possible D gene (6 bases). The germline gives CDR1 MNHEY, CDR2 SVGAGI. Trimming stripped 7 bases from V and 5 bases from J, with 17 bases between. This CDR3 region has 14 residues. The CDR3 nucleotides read TGTGCCAGCACTTTTACCGGGACAAGGACTGAAGCTTTCTTT. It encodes CASTFTGTRTEAFF.

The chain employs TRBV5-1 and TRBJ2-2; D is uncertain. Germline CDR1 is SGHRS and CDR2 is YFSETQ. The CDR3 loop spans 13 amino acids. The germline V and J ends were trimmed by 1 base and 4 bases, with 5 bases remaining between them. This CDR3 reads CASSLFVTGELFF. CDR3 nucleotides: TGCGCCAGCAGCTTGTTTGTCACCGGGGAGCTGTTTTTT.

CDR3 nucleotides: TGCGCCAGCAGCTTGAGAGGGGCGCGGTACAATGAGCAGTTCTTC. This encodes CASSLRGARYNEQFF. The rearrangement uses TRBV5-1 and TRBJ2-1; D possibly matches TRBD1 or TRBD2 (5 bases each). The V end was cut by 1 base, the J end by 4 bases, with 12 bases between. The CDR3 has 15 residues. Germline V CDR1 and CDR2: SGHRS, YFSETQ. The whole variable domain, remainder taken from reference TRBV5-1 and TRBJ2-1, is KAGVTQTPRYLIKTRGQQVTLSCSPISGHRSVSWYQQTPGQGLQFLFEYFSETQRNKGNFPGRFSGRQFSNSRSEMNVSTLELGDSALYLCASSLRGARYNEQFFGPGTRLTVL.

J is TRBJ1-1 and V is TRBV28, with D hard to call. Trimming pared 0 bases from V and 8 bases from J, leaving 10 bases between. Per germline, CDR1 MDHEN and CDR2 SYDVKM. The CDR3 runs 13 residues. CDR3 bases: TGTGCCAGCAGTTTATGGAGAGACGGAGAAGCTTTCTTT. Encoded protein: CASSLWRDGEAFF.

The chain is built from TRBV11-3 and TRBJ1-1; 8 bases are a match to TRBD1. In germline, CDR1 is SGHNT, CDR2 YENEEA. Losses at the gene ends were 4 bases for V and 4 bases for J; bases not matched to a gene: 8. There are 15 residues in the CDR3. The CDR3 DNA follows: TGTGCCAGCAGCTCCTCAGGGGGCCAGGGCACTGAAGCTTTCTTT. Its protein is CASSSSGGQGTEAFF.

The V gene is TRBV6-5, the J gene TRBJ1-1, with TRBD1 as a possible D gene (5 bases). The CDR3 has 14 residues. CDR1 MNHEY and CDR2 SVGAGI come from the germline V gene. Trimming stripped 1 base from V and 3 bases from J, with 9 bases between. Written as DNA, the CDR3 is TGTGCCAGCAGTTACTGGGACGGGGACACTGAAGCTTTCTTT. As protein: CASSYWDGDTEAFF.

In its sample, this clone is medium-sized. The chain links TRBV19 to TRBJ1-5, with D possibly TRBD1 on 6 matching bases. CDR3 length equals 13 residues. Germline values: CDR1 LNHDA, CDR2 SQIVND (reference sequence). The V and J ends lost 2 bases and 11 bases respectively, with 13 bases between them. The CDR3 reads CASSILGAGAQHF. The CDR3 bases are TGTGCCAGTAGTATACTGGGGGCGGGGGCCCAGCATTTT.

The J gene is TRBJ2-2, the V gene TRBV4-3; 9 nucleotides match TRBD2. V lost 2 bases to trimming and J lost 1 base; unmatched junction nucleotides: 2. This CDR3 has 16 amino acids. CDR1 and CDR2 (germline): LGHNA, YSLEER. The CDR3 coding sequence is TGCGCCAGCAGCCAACAAGCGGGAGGGAACACCGGGGAGCTGTTTTTT. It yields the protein CASSQQAGGNTGELFF.

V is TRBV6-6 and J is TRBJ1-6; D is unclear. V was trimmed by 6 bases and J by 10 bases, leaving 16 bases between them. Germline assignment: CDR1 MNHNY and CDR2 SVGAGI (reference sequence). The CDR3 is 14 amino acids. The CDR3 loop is CASSQGRSWSPLHF. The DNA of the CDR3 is TGTGCCAGCAGCCAAGGGAGATCATGGTCACCCCTCCACTTT.

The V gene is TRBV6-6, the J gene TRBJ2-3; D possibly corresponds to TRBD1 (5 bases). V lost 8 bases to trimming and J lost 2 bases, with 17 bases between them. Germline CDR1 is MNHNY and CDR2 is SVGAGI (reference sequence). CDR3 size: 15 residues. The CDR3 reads CASALRSGATDTQYF. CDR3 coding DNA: TGTGCCAGCGCCCTGCGTAGTGGGGCCACAGATACGCAGTATTTT.

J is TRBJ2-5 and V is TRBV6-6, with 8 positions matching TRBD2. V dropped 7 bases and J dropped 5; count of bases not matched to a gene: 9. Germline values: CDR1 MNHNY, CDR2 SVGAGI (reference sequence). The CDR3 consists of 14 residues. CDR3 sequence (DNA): TGTGCCAGCATTCGGGCGGGAGGCTACGAGACCCAGTACTTC. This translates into CASIRAGGYETQYF.

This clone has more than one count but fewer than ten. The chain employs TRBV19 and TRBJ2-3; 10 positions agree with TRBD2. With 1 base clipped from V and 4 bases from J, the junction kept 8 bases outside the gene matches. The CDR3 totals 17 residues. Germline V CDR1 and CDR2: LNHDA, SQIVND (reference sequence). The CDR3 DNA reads TGTGCCAGTAGTATAGGACCTAGCGGGAGATACTCAGATACGCAGTATTTT. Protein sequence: CASSIGPSGRYSDTQYF.